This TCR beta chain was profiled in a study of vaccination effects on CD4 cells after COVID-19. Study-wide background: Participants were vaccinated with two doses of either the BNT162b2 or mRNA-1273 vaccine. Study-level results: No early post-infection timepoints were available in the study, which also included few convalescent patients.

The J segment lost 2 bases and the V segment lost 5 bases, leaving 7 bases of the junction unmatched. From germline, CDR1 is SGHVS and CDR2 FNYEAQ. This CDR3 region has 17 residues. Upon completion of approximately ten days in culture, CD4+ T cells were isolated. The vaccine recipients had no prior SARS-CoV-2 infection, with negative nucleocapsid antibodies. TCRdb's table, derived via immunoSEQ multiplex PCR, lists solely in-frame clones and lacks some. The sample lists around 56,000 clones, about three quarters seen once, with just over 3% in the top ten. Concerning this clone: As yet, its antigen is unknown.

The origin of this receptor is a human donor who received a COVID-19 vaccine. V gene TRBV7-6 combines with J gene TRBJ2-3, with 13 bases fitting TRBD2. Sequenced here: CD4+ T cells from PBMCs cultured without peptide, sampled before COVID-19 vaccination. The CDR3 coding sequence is TGTGCCAGCAGCCGTCGGACTAGCGGGGGACCCACAGATACGCAGTATTTT. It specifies CASSRRTSGGPTDTQYF. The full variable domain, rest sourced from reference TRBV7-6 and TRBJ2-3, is GAGVSQSPRYKVTKRGQDVALRCDPISGHVSLYWYRQALGQGPEFLTYFNYEAQQDKSGLPNDRFSAERPEGSISTLTIQRTEQRDSAMYRCASSRRTSGGPTDTQYFGPGTRLTVL.